These 7 T cell receptor beta chains were all obtained from the same sample, sequenced in a study of blood T cell repertoires in COVID-19. Using immunoSEQ multiplex PCR, the repertoire was profiled, and TCRdb retains in-frame clones only, with some absent. This sample yields about 140,000 clones, of which over 70% are seen a single time; approximately 11% belongs to the top ten. Sequences were obtained from PBMCs or T cells enriched from blood (not recorded which). The receptors originated from a man aged 55 to 70 who had recovered from COVID-19.

This clone was seen more than once but under ten times. The V gene is TRBV12-2, the J gene TRBJ2-2; the table assigns TRBD1, which was not confirmed against the DNA. TRBV12-2 has pseudogene status. The CDR3 sequence is 17 residues long. CDR3 bases: TGTGCAAGTTGCCAACAGGGAGGGGACAGGGTGATGGGGGAGCTGTTTTTT. This codes for CASCQQGGDRVMGELFF.

The gene calls are TRBV28 and TRBJ2-7; D is ambiguous. The V and J ends lost 1 base and 3 bases respectively, with 4 bases between them. From germline, CDR1 is MDHEN and CDR2 SYDVKM. CDR3 length: 12 residues. The CDR3 DNA follows: TGTGCCAGCAGTTTATCTCTCTACGAGCAGTACTTC. This gives the protein CASSLSLYEQYF.

The V call is TRBV7-9, the J call TRBJ2-1; maybe TRBD2 (5 bases). In germline, CDR1 is SEHNR, CDR2 FQNEAQ (reference sequence). Trimming left V 5 bases short and J 2 bases short, with 19 bases between. There are 17 residues in the CDR3. The CDR3, as DNA: TGTGCCAGCAGCCCCTGGGTTAGCAGCGGCCCCTACAATGAGCAGTTCTTC. As protein: CASSPWVSSGPYNEQFF.

This clone was detected only once. This sequence joins TRBV29-1 and TRBJ2-3; 7 bases line up with TRBD2. CDR1 and CDR2 from the germline V gene are SQVTM and ANQGSEA. The CDR3 covers 18 residues. V was pared by 0 bases and J by 6 bases, with 18 bases of the junction left unmatched. For the CDR3, the DNA is TGCAGCGTTGAAGATGGTCTTCGCGCGGGAGCTACAGTTGATACGCAGTATTTT. This sequence encodes CSVEDGLRAGATVDTQYF.

The chain employs TRBV19 and TRBJ2-7; the D is unclear. Germline loops: CDR1 LNHDA, CDR2 SQIVND (reference sequence). This CDR3 is built from 15 residues. The ends were cut back, 5 bases at V and 3 bases at J, with 17 bases in the middle. The CDR3 DNA sequence: TGTGCCAGTAGTGCCCGTTCGGTATCAATCTACGAGCAGTACTTC. It translates to CASSARSVSIYEQYF.

J is TRBJ1-1 and V is TRBV25-1; D is unresolved. Germline CDR1 MGHDK, CDR2 SYGVNS. This CDR3 contains 13 residues. The V gene lost 6 bases and the J gene lost 2 bases, with 10 bases spanning the gap. Written as DNA, the CDR3 is TGTGCCAGCAGCCGTAGCGGAAACACTGAAGCTTTCTTT. It translates to CASSRSGNTEAFF.

The chain links TRBV6-5 to TRBJ2-1; TRBD1 might be the D (6 bases). This CDR3 has 15 amino acids. Trimming shortened V by 6 bases and J by 4 bases, and 16 bases separated the two germline ends. The V gene's germline CDR1 is MNHEY and CDR2 SVGAGI. The CDR3 spells CASSMGHGVYNEQFF. CDR3 coding DNA: TGTGCCAGCAGCATGGGACACGGAGTTTACAATGAGCAGTTCTTC.